The 4 T cell receptor beta chains presented below share a single source sample, sequenced in a study of blood T cell dynamics during melanoma immunotherapy. Time point specified: week 3, after first cycle of checkpoint inhibitor. The method was immunoSEQ multiplex PCR; TCRdb's version includes in-frame clones alone and lacks a portion of them. The data contain 10,000 to 13,000 clones, over 70% of them singletons. Sequences were derived from blood, sampled from a patient treated with checkpoint blockade. These receptors were obtained from a human donor with melanoma.

The chain uses TRBV6-6 and TRBJ2-4; 8 positions match TRBD1. The germline V gene has CDR1 MNHNY and CDR2 SVGAGI (reference sequence). The length of the CDR3 is 13 residues. Trimming cost V 7 bases and J 5 bases; bases outside gene matches: 4. In nucleotides, the CDR3 is TGTGCCAGCATTTCGACAGGGGAAAACATTCAGTACTTC. Its protein product is CASISTGENIQYF.

The rearrangement joins TRBV7-8 to TRBJ2-2; D may be TRBD1 (5 bases). Germline CDR1 and CDR2: SGHVS and FQNEAQ. Trimming removed 5 bases from V and 7 bases from J, with 14 bases in between. The CDR3 is 14 residues long. This CDR3 is CASSLGQRNGELFF. CDR3 in DNA: TGTGCCAGCAGCCTGGGGCAACGGAACGGGGAGCTGTTTTTT.

The V and J genes are TRBV30 and TRBJ2-7; tentative D call: TRBD2 (6 bases). The CDR3 has 14 amino acids. Germline assignment: CDR1 GTSNPN and CDR2 SVGIG (reference sequence). V lost 3 bases to trimming and J lost 2 bases, with 14 bases between them. The CDR3 is CAWSPPGEAYEQYV. The CDR3 DNA reads TGTGCCTGGAGCCCTCCGGGAGAAGCCTACGAGCAGTACGTC.

This sequence joins TRBV4-3 and TRBJ2-7; 8 bases align to TRBD1. This CDR3 spans 16 amino acids. CDR1 is LGHNA, CDR2 YSLEER, per germline. The J segment lost 1 base and the V segment lost 3 bases, leaving 8 bases of the junction unmatched. As DNA, the CDR3 is TGCGCCAGCAGCCATTCAGCGACAGGGGAGTCCTACGAGCAGTACTTC. Translating it yields CASSHSATGESYEQYF.